This is a list of T cell receptor beta chains from one sample in a study of beta chain features in type 1 diabetes. The table came from immunoSEQ multiplex PCR; TCRdb's copy has only in-frame clones and leaves some out. The data contain under 850,000 clones, roughly an eighth of them singletons. Input material: naive CD4+ T cells from blood. The receptors shown here come from a man aged 18 to 29 with type 1 diabetes. CDR3s include the opening cysteine and the closing phenylalanine or tryptophan.

J gene: TRBJ1-1
V gene: TRBV9
CDR3 protein: CASSVMGNTEAFF

J gene: TRBJ2-3
V gene: TRBV2
CDR3 protein: CASRRTGITDTQYF

J gene: TRBJ1-2
V gene: TRBV7-9
CDR3 protein: CAVDSNYGYTF

J gene: TRBJ1-2
V gene: TRBV27
CDR3 protein: CASSLQGTRGGYTF

J gene: TRBJ1-4
V gene: TRBV9
CDR3 protein: CASSVAGGEGEKLFF

J gene: TRBJ1-1
V gene: TRBV29-1
CDR3 protein: CSVEGGQVYTEAFF

J gene: TRBJ1-1
V gene: TRBV4-1
CDR3 protein: CASSQSSRGVGTEAFF

J gene: TRBJ2-6
V gene: TRBV28
CDR3 protein: CASTPPRRADSGANVLTF

J gene: TRBJ1-1
V gene: TRBV29-1
CDR3 protein: CSVESILNTEAFF

J gene: TRBJ2-1
V gene: TRBV29-1
CDR3 protein: CSVEEGPGGYGEQFF

J gene: TRBJ2-1
V gene: TRBV4-1
CDR3 protein: CASSQDPHNLYSYNEQFF

J gene: TRBJ1-6
V gene: TRBV7-6
CDR3 protein: CASSLTGGVGSPLHF

J gene: TRBJ2-7
V gene: TRBV5-1
CDR3 protein: CASSLTAPYEQYF

J gene: TRBJ1-5
V gene: TRBV6-5
CDR3 protein: CASSPRGNNQPQHF

J gene: TRBJ2-5
V gene: TRBV4-1
CDR3 protein: CASSQDLPSGPGQETQYF

J gene: TRBJ1-3
V gene: TRBV7-6
CDR3 protein: CASSLLSGSGNTIYF

J gene: TRBJ2-6
V gene: TRBV30
CDR3 protein: CAWHRGSGANVLTF